The count of the clone carrying this T cell receptor (beta chain) is one. With 0 bases removed from V and 8 bases from J, the gap between germline ends came to 11 bases. Germline CDR1 SQVTM, CDR2 ANQGSEA. This CDR3 is built from 13 residues. In the source study's methods: Estimated nucleated cell counts came from reference gene primer amplification. Data came from immunoSEQ multiplex PCR; TCRdb stores just in-frame clones and leaves some out. V and J calls and clone size are as listed in that table; D and trimming were resolved from the DNA. The sample carries approximately 69,000 clones, roughly four fifths recorded once. The data are from a study of blood T cell repertoires in COVID-19. The overall study: From the United States, Italy and Spain came samples of acute and convalescent COVID-19. PBMCs, B-cell-depleted T cells, or T cells provided the cDNA or gDNA that made up the material.

The sequenced material came from peripheral blood. The TCR sequence derives from an older woman with acute or convalescent COVID-19. The rearrangement links TRBV29-1 to TRBJ2-1; D remains unclear. CDR3 DNA sequence: TGCAGCGTTGAAGATTTCTCGATAGATGAGCAGTTCTTC. As protein: CSVEDFSIDEQFF.